The 3 T cell receptor beta chains listed next were all sequenced from one sample in a study of blood T cell repertoires in COVID-19. Profiled with immunoSEQ multiplex PCR; TCRdb holds only in-frame clones, not every one. The table lists about 58,000 clones, around 89% of them singletons. The sequenced sample consisted of peripheral blood. All receptors derive from a man aged 55 to 70 with acute or convalescent COVID-19.

The CDR3 is CASSLSGTIGGEQFF. CDR3 nucleotides: TGTGCCAGCAGCTTATCCGGGACTATTGGGGGTGAGCAGTTCTTC. The J gene is TRBJ2-1, the V gene TRBV7-2; 7 bases map to TRBD2. V was clipped by 2 bases and J by 9 bases; unmatched bases: 10. Germline CDR1 SGHTA, CDR2 FQGNSA. CDR3 length: 15 residues.

The chain carries TRBV7-9 and TRBJ1-6; no definite D call. CDR1 SEHNR and CDR2 FQNEAQ come from the germline V gene (reference sequence). V was clipped by 8 bases and J by 6 bases, with 17 bases between them. This CDR3 has 15 amino acids. The CDR3 DNA is TGTGCCAGCGAGCCTCGGGATCGCCTTAATTCACCCCTCCACTTT. This encodes CASEPRDRLNSPLHF. Full variable domain (remainder filled in from reference TRBV7-9 and TRBJ1-6): DTGVSQNPRHKITKRGQNVTFRCDPISEHNRLYWYRQTLGQGPEFLTYFQNEAQLEKSRLLSDRFSAERPKGSFSTLEIQRTEQGDSAMYLCASEPRDRLNSPLHFGNGTRLTVT.

V and J are TRBV19 and TRBJ2-3, with TRBD2 matching over 9 bases. V was pared by 8 bases and J by 0 bases, with 3 bases of the junction left unmatched. From germline, CDR1 is LNHDA and CDR2 SQIVND (reference sequence). The CDR3 is made up of 14 amino acids. In DNA form, the CDR3 reads TGTGCCAGTCGAACTAGCGGGAGCACAGATACGCAGTATTTT. This gives the protein CASRTSGSTDTQYF.